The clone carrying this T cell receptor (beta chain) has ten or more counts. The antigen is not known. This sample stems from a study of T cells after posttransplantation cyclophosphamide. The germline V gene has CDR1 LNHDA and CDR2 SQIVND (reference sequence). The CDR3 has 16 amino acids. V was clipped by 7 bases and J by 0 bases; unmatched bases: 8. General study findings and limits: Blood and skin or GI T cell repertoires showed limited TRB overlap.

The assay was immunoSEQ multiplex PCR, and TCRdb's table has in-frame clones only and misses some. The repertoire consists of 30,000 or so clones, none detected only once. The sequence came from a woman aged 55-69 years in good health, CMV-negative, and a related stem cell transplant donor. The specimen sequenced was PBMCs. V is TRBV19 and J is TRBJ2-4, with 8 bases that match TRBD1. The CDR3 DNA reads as TGTGCCAGTACCCTAGGACAGGGCATAGCCAAAAACATTCAGTACTTC. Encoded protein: CASTLGQGIAKNIQYF.